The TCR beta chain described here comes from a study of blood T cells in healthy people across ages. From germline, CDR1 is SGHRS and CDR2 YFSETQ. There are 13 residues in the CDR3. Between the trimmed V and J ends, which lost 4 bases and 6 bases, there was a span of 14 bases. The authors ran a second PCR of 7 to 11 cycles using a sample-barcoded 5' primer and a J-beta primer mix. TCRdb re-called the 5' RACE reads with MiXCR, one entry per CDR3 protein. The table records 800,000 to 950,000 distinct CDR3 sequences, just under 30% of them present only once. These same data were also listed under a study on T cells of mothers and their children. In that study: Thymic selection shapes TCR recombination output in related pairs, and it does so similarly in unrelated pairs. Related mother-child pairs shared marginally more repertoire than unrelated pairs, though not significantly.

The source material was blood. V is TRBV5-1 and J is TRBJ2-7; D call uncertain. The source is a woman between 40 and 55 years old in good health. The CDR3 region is CASSPGTLAEQYF. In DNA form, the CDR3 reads TGCGCCAGCAGCCCGGGCACCCTCGCCGAGCAGTACTTC.